These 17 T cell receptor beta chains came from one sample sequenced in a study of control samples from healthy donors and cancer patients. TCRdb's copy holds only in-frame clones and misses some; the assay was immunoSEQ multiplex PCR. The data contain 98,000 or so clones, approximately 82% of them singletons. The sequencing input was blood. These receptors were taken from a man between 18 and 35 years old in good health.

V and J are TRBV5-1 and TRBJ1-1; D unresolved. The CDR3 spans 15 residues. CDR1 and CDR2 from the germline V gene are SGHRS and YFSETQ. The V and J ends lost 4 bases and 6 bases respectively, with 19 bases between them. The CDR3 loop reads CASSVRLFGVAEAFF. The CDR3 coding sequence is TGCGCCAGCAGCGTCCGTCTGTTTGGCGTCGCTGAAGCTTTCTTT.

This clone came up once. V gene TRBV6-5 combines with J gene TRBJ2-5, with D possibly matching TRBD1 (5 bases). V lost 7 bases and J 10 bases, leaving 25 bases between the germline ends. The CDR3 runs 15 residues. Germline V gene data show CDR1 as MNHEY and CDR2 as SVGAGI. Here the CDR3 DNA reads TGTGCCAGCATGGTCCAGCAGGGTAGTGTCAGCGACCAGTACTTC. Protein: CASMVQQGSVSDQYF.

This clone was recorded once. The chain has TRBV3-1 (or the pseudogene TRBV3-2) and TRBJ2-1; D may be TRBD1 (5 bases). The CDR3 loop spans 16 amino acids. The V gene lost 0 bases and the J gene lost 8 bases, with 17 bases spanning the gap. The germline gives CDR1 LGHDT, CDR2 YNNKEL (reference sequence). CDR3 coding DNA: TGTGCCAGCAGCCAAGATTTTAGGGGATTAGACGATGAGCAGTTCTTC. Translated: CASSQDFRGLDDEQFF.

This clone is a singleton in its sample. This chain links TRBV7-6 with TRBJ2-5, with 10 bases lining up with TRBD1. The V and J ends lost 3 bases and 4 bases, in that order; junction bases with no gene match: 8. The germline gives CDR1 SGHVS, CDR2 FNYEAQ. There are 16 residues in the CDR3. For the CDR3, the DNA is TGTGCCAGCAGCTTCGGGACAGGGGTGGCCGGAGAGACCCAGTACTTC. Amino acid sequence: CASSFGTGVAGETQYF.

The V and J genes are TRBV7-9 and TRBJ2-5; D possibly matches TRBD1 or TRBD2 (5 bases each). The CDR3 has 15 amino acids. Trimming shortened V by 4 bases and J by 13 bases, and 25 bases separated the two germline ends. Germline V gives CDR1 SEHNR, CDR2 FQNEAQ (reference sequence). CDR3 loop: CASSSLNTDWGTWYF. DNA of the CDR3: TGTGCCAGCAGCTCCTTAAACACGGACTGGGGGACCTGGTACTTC.

The chain has TRBV5-8 and TRBJ1-2, with D uncertain. The V gene's germline CDR1 is SGHTS and CDR2 YDEGEE. This CDR3 is 13 amino acids long. V was pared by 4 bases and J by 2 bases, with 9 bases between. CDR3 residues: CASSGIYNYGYTF. The CDR3 nucleotides are TGTGCCAGCAGCGGGATTTACAACTATGGCTACACCTTC.

This clone appeared a single time. V gene TRBV6-5 combines with J gene TRBJ2-5; D remains ambiguous. In germline, CDR1 is MNHEY, CDR2 SVGAGI. The CDR3 sequence is 11 residues long. V was trimmed by 2 bases and J by 6 bases, leaving 4 bases between them. In nucleotides, the CDR3 is TGTGCCAGCAGTTACAGCCAGACCCAGTACTTC. This gives the protein CASSYSQTQYF.

The genes are TRBV28 and TRBJ1-1, with TRBD1 identical over 9 bases. Germline CDR1 MDHEN, CDR2 SYDVKM. The CDR3 has 11 amino acids. V shed 5 bases, J shed 11 bases, and the junction held 3 bases outside the gene matches. CDR3 sequence (DNA): TGTGCCAGCAGTGCGGGGACAGGGGCTTTCTTT. Its translation is CASSAGTGAFF.

The rearrangement links TRBV18 to TRBJ1-2; no firm D call. The germline V gene has CDR1 KGHSH and CDR2 LQKENI. This CDR3 comprises 14 residues. V shed 1 base and J shed 4 bases, with 10 bases lying between them. The chain's CDR3 is CASSPQNGGYGYTF. Here the CDR3 DNA reads TGTGCCAGCTCACCACAAAACGGAGGCTATGGCTACACCTTC.

The V call is TRBV5-4, the J call TRBJ2-5, with D perhaps assigned TRBD1 or TRBD2 (5 bases each). This CDR3 has 14 amino acids. The V gene lost 3 bases and the J gene lost 6 bases, with 15 bases spanning the gap. The germline CDR1 and CDR2 sequences are SGHNT and YYREEE (reference sequence). The chain's CDR3 is CASSSGWGIKTQYF. CDR3 DNA: TGTGCCAGCAGCTCCGGATGGGGGATTAAGACCCAGTACTTC. Full variable domain (rest looked up from reference TRBV5-4 and TRBJ2-5): ETGVTQSPTHLIKTRGQQVTLRCSSQSGHNTVSWYQQALGQGPQFIFQYYREEENGRGNFPPRFSGLQFPNYSSELNVNALELDDSALYLCASSSGWGIKTQYFGPGTRLLVL.

The chain is built from TRBV7-2 and TRBJ1-1; maybe TRBD1 (5 bases). V lost 5 bases, J lost 2 bases, and 12 bases lay in between. CDR3 length equals 14 residues. Germline CDR1 and CDR2: SGHTA and FQGNSA. CDR3 region: CASSRQTGNTEAFF. Written as DNA, the CDR3 is TGTGCCAGCAGCCGCCAAACAGGAAACACTGAAGCTTTCTTT.

The V and J genes are TRBV11-3 and TRBJ2-7; D remains ambiguous. This CDR3 is built from 17 residues. The V end lost 4 bases, the J end lost 6 bases, and 25 bases lay between the germline ends. The germline V gene has CDR1 SGHNT and CDR2 YENEEA. The CDR3 here is CASSSPPDGPPLVEQYV. The CDR3 DNA is TGTGCCAGCAGCTCTCCCCCAGACGGACCCCCTCTGGTCGAGCAGTACGTC.

J is TRBJ2-5 and V is TRBV5-1; D is ambiguous. V was clipped by 0 bases and J by 2 bases, with 5 bases between them. Germline CDR1 is SGHRS and CDR2 is YFSETQ. The CDR3 sequence is 13 residues long. CDR3 sequence (DNA): TGCGCCAGCAGCTTGGTAGGGCAAGAGACCCAGTACTTC. It yields the protein CASSLVGQETQYF. Variable domain in full (rest from reference TRBV5-1 and TRBJ2-5): KAGVTQTPRYLIKTRGQQVTLSCSPISGHRSVSWYQQTPGQGLQFLFEYFSETQRNKGNFPGRFSGRQFSNSRSEMNVSTLELGDSALYLCASSLVGQETQYFGPGTRLLVL.

This chain uses TRBV6-4 with TRBJ2-3; D unclear. Germline V CDR1 and CDR2: MRHNA, SNTAGT. The CDR3 length is 13 residues. Trimming cost V 4 bases and J 0 bases, with 5 bases left between them. The CDR3 here is CASSVQSTDTQYF. The CDR3 DNA follows: TGTGCCAGCAGTGTCCAGAGCACAGATACGCAGTATTTT.

This chain joins TRBV28 and TRBJ1-2; unclear D gene. Deletions cut 3 bases from V and 8 bases from J, with 16 bases between. The CDR3 is made up of 14 amino acids. CDR1 is MDHEN, CDR2 SYDVKM, per germline. The CDR3 bases are TGTGCCAGCAGTTTCCGGCAGGTTACTCGCGGCTACACCTTC. It encodes CASSFRQVTRGYTF.

The chain recombines TRBV19 with TRBJ2-2, with D unclear. Germline CDR1 reads LNHDA; CDR2 reads SQIVND (reference sequence). The CDR3 has 17 residues. V lost 4 bases, J lost 0 bases, and 15 bases lay in between. CDR3 in amino acids: CASSRIPGPANTGELFF. CDR3 bases: TGTGCCAGTAGTAGAATTCCCGGGCCAGCGAACACCGGGGAGCTGTTTTTT.

This clone has a single count. The CDR3 loop is CASSYGDRPGYTF. The CDR3 coding sequence is TGTGCCAGCAGTTACGGGGACAGACCTGGCTACACCTTC. This chain joins TRBV6-5 and TRBJ1-2; TRBD1 aligns across 7 bases. Per germline, CDR1 MNHEY and CDR2 SVGAGI. V lost 2 bases to trimming and J lost 7 bases; unmatched junction nucleotides: 4. The CDR3 length is 13 residues.